This T cell receptor beta chain was captured by sequencing in a study of blood T cell repertoires in COVID-19. The wider study: The origin of the acute and convalescent COVID-19 samples was the United States, Italy and Spain. The cDNA or gDNA used as material had been derived from T cells, B-cell-depleted T cells, or PBMCs.

Per the germline V gene, CDR1 is MNHEY and CDR2 is SVGEGT. V lost 2 bases and J 7 bases, leaving 21 bases between the germline ends. The length of the CDR3 is 16 residues. Participants' own reports of clinical history determined their cohort assignment. Original analysis: Nucleated cell counts were estimated from reference gene primer amplification. Only in-frame clones appear in the TCRdb table, and some are missing; sequencing was by immunoSEQ multiplex PCR. V and J calls and clone size are those listed in that table; D and trimming were worked out from the DNA. The sample has about 210,000 clones; approximately 90% are singletons.

This receptor was obtained from a man aged 18 to 30 with acute COVID-19. Material: PBMCs or T cells enriched from blood (not recorded which). This chain joins TRBV6-2 or TRBV6-3 and TRBJ2-7, with D perhaps TRBD1 (6 bases). CDR3 nucleotides: TGTGCCAGCAGTTACCTGTCCCCAGGGGCGCGCTTAGAGCAGTACTTC. Translated: CASSYLSPGARLEQYF.